The 20 T cell receptor beta chains below come from one sample, sequenced in a study of T cell repertoires in aging, cancer and after chemotherapy. Rearranged V-D-J TRB sequences were amplified with a mixed TRB-A/B primer pool. Each CDR3 protein is one row after TCRdb ran MiXCR on the multiplex PCR reads. The data contain 7,000 to 8,500 distinct CDR3 sequences, roughly half of them singletons. Peripheral blood genomic DNA, not sorted cells or RNA, was the template. Sequencing was performed on blood. These receptors came from a human donor with a solid tumor.

The chain combines TRBV29-1 with TRBJ2-3, with D tentatively TRBD1 (6 bases). Looked up from germline, CDR1 is SQVTM and CDR2 is ANQGSEA. This CDR3 is built from 12 residues. The CDR3 DNA is TGCAGTACCGGGACAAACACAGATACGCAGTATTTT. The encoded protein is CSTGTNTDTQYF.

The chain uses TRBV14 and TRBJ2-1, with 10 bases fitting TRBD2. CDR3 length: 16 residues. V lost 3 bases to trimming and J lost 2 bases; unmatched junction nucleotides: 4. Per germline, CDR1 SGHDN and CDR2 FVKESK. The CDR3 loop is CASSHLAGAPYNEQFF. Written as DNA, the CDR3 is TGTGCCAGCAGCCATCTAGCGGGAGCGCCCTACAATGAGCAGTTCTTC.

This chain connects TRBV20-1 to TRBJ1-1; D is undetermined. CDR1 and CDR2 (germline): DFQATT, SNEGSKA (reference sequence). CDR3 size: 10 residues. V lost 6 bases to trimming and J lost 8 bases, with 10 bases between them. The CDR3 spells CSAIRREAFF. In DNA, the CDR3 is TGCAGTGCCATTAGGAGGGAAGCTTTCTTT.

The chain carries TRBV7-3 and TRBJ2-2; weak D call: TRBD1 (6 bases). This CDR3 has 15 amino acids. CDR1 is SGHTA and CDR2 is FQGTGA in the germline V gene. V was shortened by 1 base and J by 1 base, with 7 bases between the two germline ends. CDR3 residues: CASSLRGGNTGELFF. In DNA form, the CDR3 reads TGTGCCAGCAGCTTAAGAGGGGGGAACACCGGGGAGCTGTTTTTT. Combining the CDR3 with reference TRBV7-3 and TRBJ2-2 gives the whole variable domain GAGVSQTPSNKVTEKGKYVELRCDPISGHTALYWYRQSLGQGPEFLIYFQGTGAADDSGLPNDRFFAVRPEGSVSTLKIQRTERGDSAVYLCASSLRGGNTGELFFGEGSRLTVL.

The V call is TRBV7-2, the J call TRBJ1-2; the match to TRBD1 covers 9 bases. This CDR3 spans 13 amino acids. In germline, CDR1 is SGHTA, CDR2 FQGNSA. After removal of 5 bases from V and 6 bases from J, the junction contained 4 bases not matched to a gene. CDR3 DNA sequence: TGTGCCAGCAGCCTACGGGACAGGGATGGCTACACCTTC. Amino acid sequence: CASSLRDRDGYTF.

V is TRBV5-1 and J is TRBJ2-5; no reliable D call. The V end lost 5 bases, the J end lost 6 bases, and 11 bases lay between the germline ends. Germline V gene lookup returns CDR1 SGHRS and CDR2 YFSETQ. This CDR3 has 12 residues. CDR3 region: CASSEVMKTQYF. The CDR3 DNA sequence: TGCGCCAGCAGTGAAGTAATGAAGACCCAGTACTTC.

V usage is TRBV12-3 or TRBV12-4 and J usage is TRBJ1-2; D might be TRBD1 (6 bases). The V end lost 6 bases, the J end lost 3 bases, and 8 bases lay between the germline ends. The CDR3 runs to 12 residues. CDR3 amino acids: CASSSGDYGYTF. In nucleotides, the CDR3 is TGTGCCAGCAGCTCAGGGGACTATGGCTACACCTTC.

CDR3 protein: CAVSGANVLTF. CDR3 bases: TGTGCTGTATCTGGGGCCAACGTCCTGACTTTC. V is TRBV11-3 and J is TRBJ2-6; no reliable D call. The V gene's germline CDR1 is SGHNT and CDR2 YENEEA. CDR3 length: 11 residues.

This clonotype was detected only a few times. The genes are TRBV7-9 and TRBJ2-1; 9 bases map to TRBD1. The J call is doubtful: the DNA matches TRBJ2-7 better. CDR1 SEHNR and CDR2 FQNEAQ come from the germline V gene (reference sequence). The CDR3 is 16 residues long. The CDR3 region has the DNA TGTGCCAGCAGCTCCCGAGGGACAGGGCCCGCGGGGGAGCAGTACTTC. It translates to CASSSRGTGPAGEQYF.

The chain joins TRBV5-4 to TRBJ1-1, with 10 nucleotides matching TRBD1. Germline lookup yields CDR1 SGHNT and CDR2 YYREEE (reference sequence). There are 14 residues in the CDR3. Unmatched junction bases numbered 8, after V lost 2 bases and J lost 10 bases. The CDR3 spells CASSLRTGGRGAFF. Here the CDR3 DNA reads TGTGCCAGCAGCTTAAGGACAGGGGGTAGGGGAGCTTTCTTT. Based on the CDR3 plus reference TRBV5-4 and TRBJ1-1, the full variable domain is ETGVTQSPTHLIKTRGQQVTLRCSSQSGHNTVSWYQQALGQGPQFIFQYYREEENGRGNFPPRFSGLQFPNYSSELNVNALELDDSALYLCASSLRTGGRGAFFGQGTRLTVV.

The sample holds one count of this clonotype. The chain uses TRBV10-3 and TRBJ2-7, with D perhaps TRBD2 (5 bases). This CDR3 has 12 amino acids. With 5 bases removed from V and 4 bases from J, the gap between germline ends came to 9 bases. Germline CDR1 is ENHRY and CDR2 is SYGVKD. The chain's CDR3 is CAISQRRYEQYF. CDR3 bases: TGTGCCATCAGTCAGCGGAGGTACGAGCAGTACTTC.

CDR3 sequence (DNA): TGTGCCAGCAGCCCATGGGCGAATGAGCAGTTCTTC. Translated: CASSPWANEQFF. The chain employs TRBV13 and TRBJ2-1; D ambiguous. CDR1 and CDR2 from the germline V gene are PRHDT and FYEKMQ (reference sequence). V gave up 5 bases and J gave up 7 bases, with 9 bases separating them. The CDR3 sequence is 12 residues long.

This chain connects TRBV12-3 or TRBV12-4 to TRBJ2-7; weak D call: TRBD2 (6 bases). V was trimmed by 0 bases and J by 4 bases, leaving 19 bases between them. The length of the CDR3 is 17 residues. The CDR3 reads CASSLARWRVGAYEQYF. CDR3 nucleotides: TGTGCCAGCAGTTTAGCGCGTTGGAGGGTTGGGGCGTACGAGCAGTACTTC.

The V call is TRBV27, the J call TRBJ1-2; D unclear. The V end was cut by 3 bases, the J end by 2 bases, with 7 bases between. The CDR3 has 13 amino acids. Germline-derived CDR1 and CDR2 are MNHEY and SMNVEV (reference sequence). The DNA of the CDR3 is TGTGCCAGCAGTTTCGCCGGAAACTATGGCTACACCTTC. Its protein product is CASSFAGNYGYTF.

A remark on this clonotype: The limits of the CDR3 on the DNA are not certain, so only TCRdb's listed CDR3 is given. The V and J genes are TRBV7-5 and TRBJ2-7. TRBV7-5 is marked as a pseudogene. A total of 12 residues make up the CDR3, ends included. CDR3 region: CISVPNLGEQYF.

For this clonotype: One end of the junction varies from germline; a read error may be responsible. This chain connects TRBV6-2 or TRBV6-3 to TRBJ2-6, with D uncertain. The CDR3 spans 15 residues. Germline CDR1 MNHEY, CDR2 SVGEGT. The CDR3 region is CASSYSSSGANVLTF. In DNA, the CDR3 is TGTGCTAGCAGTTACTCGAGCTCTGGGGCCAACGTCCTGACTTTC.

The rearrangement joins TRBV7-9 to TRBJ1-1; possible D gene TRBD1, 6 bases. V lost 5 bases and J lost 1, with 14 bases in between. The germline V gene encodes CDR1 SEHNR and CDR2 FQNEAQ (reference sequence). The CDR3 extends over 15 amino acids. The CDR3 nucleotides are TGTGCCAGCAGCCCGAGGGGGTTGGGGAACACTGAAGCTTTCTTT. Translation gives CASSPRGLGNTEAFF.

The table lists this clonotype with a few counts. Here the CDR3 reads CASSIRGRAQPQHF. DNA of the CDR3: TGTGCCAGTAGTATCAGGGGAAGGGCTCAGCCCCAGCATTTT. V is TRBV19 and J is TRBJ1-5; TRBD1 is a possible D gene (6 bases). The germline gives CDR1 LNHDA, CDR2 SQIVND (reference sequence). There are 14 residues in the CDR3. Trimming left V 3 bases short and J 6 bases short, with 12 bases between.

A note on this clonotype: Mismatch with germline at one junction end may stem from a read error. This sequence joins TRBV15 and TRBJ1-1; D ambiguous. The CDR3 is made up of 12 amino acids. Germline-derived CDR1 and CDR2 are LNHNV and YYDKDF (reference sequence). The CDR3 reads CATSKDGRWWIF. DNA of the CDR3: TGTGCCACCAGCAAGGATGGTCGGTGGTGGATCTTT.

This chain uses TRBV29-1 with TRBJ2-3; tentative D call: TRBD2 (7 bases). Germline V gene lookup returns CDR1 SQVTM and CDR2 ANQGSEA. The CDR3 runs to 13 residues. CDR3 sequence: CSARGGFRDTQYF. The DNA of the CDR3 is TGCAGTGCGAGGGGGGGATTTCGAGATACGCAGTATTTT.